The clone carrying this T cell receptor (beta chain) appeared once. V shed 6 bases, J shed 2 bases, and the junction held 6 bases outside the gene matches. Per the germline V gene, CDR1 is MNHEY and CDR2 is SMNVEV (reference sequence). The CDR3 length is 14 residues. Regarding time point: patch test 3, about 24 weeks after DPC sensitization. Treatment noted: therapeutic diphenylcyclopropenone sensitization with weekly scalp DPC. The study drew its donors from alopecia patients who were 18 to 70 years old and suitable for DPC. Blood, whole and unfractionated, served as the source for total RNA extraction. The data originate from a study of human T cells and chemical hapten exposure. Study in general: The scalp of each patient received a weekly diphenylcyclopropenone dose for the full roughly 23-week study.

Per the authors' pipeline: Samples ranged from roughly 23,224 to 690,600 TCRs, with a median of roughly 96,000. MiXCR, applied by TCRdb to the RACE reads, yields one record per CDR3 protein. The V and J calls come from TCRdb's annotation, not from the publication. The sample holds tens of thousands of distinct CDR3 sequences, under 14% seen once. The TCR was taken from a woman aged 45-59 years with alopecia areata. Some clones in this sample may be carry-over from other donors' samples. Sequencing was performed on whole blood, taken in connection with sensitization to the hapten diphenylcyclopropenone (DPC). The J gene is TRBJ2-7, the V gene TRBV27; TRBD2 matches 8 bases. This CDR3 is CASSRLAGTYEQYF. DNA for the CDR3: TGTGCCAGCAGCAGATTAGCGGGAACCTACGAGCAGTACTTC.